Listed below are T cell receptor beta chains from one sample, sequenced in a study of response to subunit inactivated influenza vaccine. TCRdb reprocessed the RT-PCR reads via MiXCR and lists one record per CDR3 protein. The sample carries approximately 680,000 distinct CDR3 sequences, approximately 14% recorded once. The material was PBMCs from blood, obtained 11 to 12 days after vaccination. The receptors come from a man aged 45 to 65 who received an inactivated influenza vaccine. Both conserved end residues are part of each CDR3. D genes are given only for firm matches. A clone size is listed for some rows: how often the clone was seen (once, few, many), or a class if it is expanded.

cdr3_nt: TGTGCCACCAGCAGAACCAACAATGAGCAGTTCTTC; cdr3_aa: CATSRTNNEQFF; clone_size: few; d_call: .; v_call: TRBV15; j_call: TRBJ2-1
cdr3_nt: TGCAGCCTCCAGGGGCTTGGGGGTCACGGTGAGCAGTTCTTC; cdr3_aa: CSLQGLGGHGEQFF; clone_size: few; d_call: .; v_call: TRBV29-1; j_call: TRBJ2-1
cdr3_nt: TGTGCCAGCAATCCCCAGACTAGAGGAGAGCAGTACTTC; cdr3_aa: CASNPQTRGEQYF; clone_size: .; d_call: .; v_call: TRBV28; j_call: TRBJ2-7
cdr3_nt: TGCGCCAGCAGCTTGGCCCCCGGGACAGGGGGCTACGAGCAGTACTTC; cdr3_aa: CASSLAPGTGGYEQYF; clone_size: .; d_call: TRBD1; v_call: TRBV5-1; j_call: TRBJ2-7
cdr3_nt: TGTGCCAGACCCCGGACAGGGACCACCGGGGAGCTGTTTTTT; cdr3_aa: CARPRTGTTGELFF; clone_size: .; d_call: TRBD1; v_call: TRBV19; j_call: TRBJ2-2
cdr3_nt: TGCAGCGTTGAAGATCAGAGTACGGCAGATACGCAGTATTTT; cdr3_aa: CSVEDQSTADTQYF; clone_size: few; d_call: .; v_call: TRBV29-1; j_call: TRBJ2-3
cdr3_nt: TGTGCCAGCAGCAAGACAGGGGGAGACTATGGCTACACCTTC; cdr3_aa: CASSKTGGDYGYTF; clone_size: .; d_call: TRBD1; v_call: TRBV3-1; j_call: TRBJ1-2
cdr3_nt: TGTGCCAGAAGCTTAAGCTCCCGATACGAGCAGTACTTC; cdr3_aa: CARSLSSRYEQYF; clone_size: .; d_call: .; v_call: TRBV7-2; j_call: TRBJ2-7
cdr3_nt: TGTGCCAGCAGACGTACTCTAGCGGGGGGCACCGGGGAGCTGTTTTTT; cdr3_aa: CASRRTLAGGTGELFF; clone_size: few; d_call: TRBD2; v_call: TRBV11-2; j_call: TRBJ2-2
cdr3_nt: TGTGCCTGGGGGCCTACGGGAGGCTACACCTTC; cdr3_aa: CAWGPTGGYTF; clone_size: .; d_call: .; v_call: TRBV30; j_call: TRBJ1-2
cdr3_nt: TGCAGCGTCGCGGTAGACACTGAAGCTTTCTTT; cdr3_aa: CSVAVDTEAFF; clone_size: .; d_call: .; v_call: TRBV29-1; j_call: TRBJ1-1
cdr3_nt: TGTGCCAGCAATGAGCTTAACTATGGCTACACCTTC; cdr3_aa: CASNELNYGYTF; clone_size: .; d_call: .; v_call: TRBV2; j_call: TRBJ1-2
cdr3_nt: TGTGCCAGCAGTGATGCGGGACTAGCGAGAGAGACCCAGTACTTC; cdr3_aa: CASSDAGLARETQYF; clone_size: few; d_call: TRBD2; v_call: TRBV6-1; j_call: TRBJ2-5
cdr3_nt: TGTGCCAGCAGCCAAGATGGGCTCTTGAACACAGATACGCAGTATTTT; cdr3_aa: CASSQDGLLNTDTQYF; clone_size: .; d_call: .; v_call: TRBV14; j_call: TRBJ2-3
cdr3_nt: TGTGCCAGCAGCTGGGGTGGGATGACAGATACGCAGTATTTT; cdr3_aa: CASSWGGMTDTQYF; clone_size: many; d_call: .; v_call: TRBV6-1; j_call: TRBJ2-3
cdr3_nt: TGTGCCAGCAGGCCTTCAGGGACTAGCACAGATACGCAGTATTTT; cdr3_aa: CASRPSGTSTDTQYF; clone_size: .; d_call: .; v_call: TRBV12-3/TRBV12-4; j_call: TRBJ2-3
cdr3_nt: TGTGCCAGCAGTGGACCCGGACAGGGGAGGGTTCAGCCCCAGCATTTT; cdr3_aa: CASSGPGQGRVQPQHF; clone_size: .; d_call: TRBD1; v_call: TRBV6-1; j_call: TRBJ1-5
cdr3_nt: TGTGCCAGCAGTGACGGGCCTCAAGGCACGCAGTATTTT; cdr3_aa: CASSDGPQGTQYF; clone_size: few; d_call: .; v_call: TRBV6-1; j_call: TRBJ2-3
cdr3_nt: TGCGCCAGCAGCTTGGGACAGGGGGCCATCGGGGAGCTGTTTTTT; cdr3_aa: CASSLGQGAIGELFF; clone_size: many; d_call: TRBD1; v_call: TRBV4-3; j_call: TRBJ2-2
cdr3_nt: TGTGCCAGCAGCTTAGGGATACAAGAAGCTTTCTTT; cdr3_aa: CASSLGIQEAFF; clone_size: few; d_call: .; v_call: TRBV7-9; j_call: TRBJ1-1
cdr3_nt: TGTGCCAGCAGCCCTAGGCTTGGGCAGCCCCAGCATTTT; cdr3_aa: CASSPRLGQPQHF; clone_size: few; d_call: .; v_call: TRBV11-2; j_call: TRBJ1-5
cdr3_nt: TGTGCCAGCAGCTCATCGGAACTTGAGCAGTTCTTC; cdr3_aa: CASSSSELEQFF; clone_size: many; d_call: .; v_call: TRBV7-9; j_call: TRBJ2-1
cdr3_nt: TGTGCCATAACCCGTCAGGGCGGAACCTACGAGCAGTACTTC; cdr3_aa: CAITRQGGTYEQYF; clone_size: .; d_call: .; v_call: TRBV10-3; j_call: TRBJ2-7
cdr3_nt: TGTGCCAGCTCACGGGAGACAGGGGGCGGGAACGAGCAGTACTTC; cdr3_aa: CASSRETGGGNEQYF; clone_size: few; d_call: TRBD1; v_call: TRBV18; j_call: TRBJ2-7
cdr3_nt: TGTGCCAGCAATACAGGGGATGGCAATCAGCCCCAGCATTTT; cdr3_aa: CASNTGDGNQPQHF; clone_size: .; d_call: TRBD1; v_call: TRBV7-9; j_call: TRBJ1-5
cdr3_nt: TGTGCCATCAGCCTCGAACCGGGACGGTACAATGAGCAGTTCTTC; cdr3_aa: CAISLEPGRYNEQFF; clone_size: once; d_call: .; v_call: TRBV10-3; j_call: TRBJ2-1
cdr3_nt: TGCGCCAGCAGCCAACGGGGACACCTGCGATCGGAGGCCCTCCACTTT; cdr3_aa: CASSQRGHLRSEALHF; clone_size: many; d_call: .; v_call: TRBV4-1; j_call: TRBJ1-6
cdr3_nt: TGTGCCAGCAGCCAAGAACGGGGACTAGCCCCCTACGAGCAGTACTTC; cdr3_aa: CASSQERGLAPYEQYF; clone_size: .; d_call: TRBD2; v_call: TRBV3-1; j_call: TRBJ2-7
cdr3_nt: TGCAGTGCTAGTAGCGGGGGGCGTTCAGATACGCAGTATTTT; cdr3_aa: CSASSGGRSDTQYF; clone_size: .; d_call: TRBD2; v_call: TRBV20-1; j_call: TRBJ2-3
cdr3_nt: TGTGCCACCAGTGATCCCCCTGGGGGAGGAAAAGCCTACAATGAGCAGTTCTTC; cdr3_aa: CATSDPPGGGKAYNEQFF; clone_size: .; d_call: .; v_call: TRBV24-1; j_call: TRBJ2-1
cdr3_nt: TGCAGCGTTTGGGGAGGAGGACAGGGCAGTGGCTACACCTTC; cdr3_aa: CSVWGGGQGSGYTF; clone_size: many; d_call: TRBD1; v_call: TRBV29-1; j_call: TRBJ1-2
cdr3_nt: TGTGCCAGCAGGCTCTCAGGCGGGAACTATGGCTACACCTTC; cdr3_aa: CASRLSGGNYGYTF; clone_size: few; d_call: .; v_call: TRBV12-3/TRBV12-4; j_call: TRBJ1-2
cdr3_nt: TGTGCCAGCAGCCTTCTAGCGGGAGGGACGATGGGGTACAATGAGCAGTTCTTC; cdr3_aa: CASSLLAGGTMGYNEQFF; clone_size: .; d_call: TRBD2; v_call: TRBV14; j_call: TRBJ2-1
cdr3_nt: TGTGCCAGCAGCCAGGGGACTAGACGCTACGAGCAGTACTTC; cdr3_aa: CASSQGTRRYEQYF; clone_size: few; d_call: TRBD2; v_call: TRBV3-1; j_call: TRBJ2-7
cdr3_nt: TGTGCCAGCAGCTACTTTGGACTAGCGGGAGGTCCCACAGATACGCAGTATTTT; cdr3_aa: CASSYFGLAGGPTDTQYF; clone_size: few; d_call: TRBD2; v_call: TRBV3-1; j_call: TRBJ2-3
cdr3_nt: TGCGCCAGCAGCCCGAATAGCGGGAGAGAGGCCTACAATGAGCAGTTCTTC; cdr3_aa: CASSPNSGREAYNEQFF; clone_size: .; d_call: TRBD2; v_call: TRBV5-1; j_call: TRBJ2-1
cdr3_nt: TGCAGTGCTAGGTCCGGGACTAGCGGTTCTAGCACAGATACGCAGTATTTT; cdr3_aa: CSARSGTSGSSTDTQYF; clone_size: .; d_call: TRBD2; v_call: TRBV20-1; j_call: TRBJ2-3
cdr3_nt: TGCGCCAGCAGCCAAGACATTGGAAGTCCCTACGAGCAGTACTTC; cdr3_aa: CASSQDIGSPYEQYF; clone_size: many; d_call: .; v_call: TRBV4-3; j_call: TRBJ2-7
cdr3_nt: TGTGCCAGCAAGCCAATGGACAGGACTAACTATGGCTACACCTTC; cdr3_aa: CASKPMDRTNYGYTF; clone_size: .; d_call: TRBD1; v_call: TRBV5-4; j_call: TRBJ1-2
cdr3_nt: TGTGCCAGCAGTGAAAGTTCAGGGTATACCGGGGAGCTGTTTTTT; cdr3_aa: CASSESSGYTGELFF; clone_size: .; d_call: .; v_call: TRBV6-1; j_call: TRBJ2-2
cdr3_nt: TGCGCCAGCAGCAAGACCGGGACCGGCGGCACAGATACGCAGTATTTT; cdr3_aa: CASSKTGTGGTDTQYF; clone_size: .; d_call: .; v_call: TRBV5-1; j_call: TRBJ2-3